The TCR beta chain described here comes from a study of blood T cell repertoires in COVID-19. Study background: PBMCs, B-cell-depleted T cells, or T cells provided the cDNA or gDNA that made up the material.

This CDR3 comprises 19 residues. Trimming left V 1 base short and J 5 bases short, with 26 bases between. Germline CDR1 is MDHEN and CDR2 is SYDVKM. As originally analysed: Scientists estimated how many nucleated cells there were by amplifying reference gene primers. Assay: immunoSEQ multiplex PCR; the TCRdb copy retains only in-frame clones and omits some. That table gives V, J and clone size, and the DNA gave D and trimming. There are some 260,000 clones in the sample; 88% occur only once, and 6% to 6.5% lies in the top ten. The receptor was derived from a woman aged 30 to 39 with COVID-19, enrolled during active disease. The chain links TRBV28 to TRBJ1-1; possibly TRBD1 for D (6 bases). Sequenced material: peripheral blood. The CDR3 reads CASSLLAPGGPERRTEAFF. The CDR3 bases are TGTGCCAGCAGTTTATTGGCCCCGGGGGGGCCCGAGAGGAGAACTGAAGCTTTCTTT.